This TCR beta chain appears in the sequencing data of a study of regulatory dendritic cells for organ transplantation (dated by TCRdb to about 2017). Looking at the study overall: TCRbeta repertoires were sequenced from sorted naive and memory CD4+ and CD8+ T cells before and after allostimulation with regulatory or mature dendritic cells. On the study overall, not on this receptor specifically: The authors pointed out considerable heterogeneity between individuals in the alloreactive memory CD8+ T cell pool, and only two subjects were sequenced. In both subjects, allostimulation led to expansion of memory CD8+ clones, although regulatory dendritic cells appeared to cause more limited expansion than mature dendritic cells did. Among the resting subsets, the most alloreactive TCR clonotypes were found in memory CD8+ T cells. Naive CD4+ and CD8+ T cells showed highly diverse repertoires, whereas memory cells were less diverse and memory CD8+ cells were the most oligoclonal.

FACS was used to sort CD4+ or CD8+ cells into naive T cells, defined as CD45RA+, and memory T cells, defined as CD45RO+. A couple of healthy control subjects provided the T cells used for TCR sequencing. Sorted T cell subsets that were not stimulated were used as baseline controls for the mixed lymphocyte reactions. The Qiagen DNeasy Blood & Tissue Kit was used to extract genomic DNA. A multiplexed two-step PCR with Vbeta-specific forward primers and Jbeta-specific reverse primers was used to amplify the TCRbeta CDR3 regions. The TCRbeta libraries were sequenced on an Illumina instrument via the immunoSEQ service. Per the source publication's procedure: V, D and J genes were assigned using IMGT annotation, and counts were corrected for multiplex PCR bias using synthetic CDR3 analogues. In the immunoSEQ Analyzer, repertoire clonality was calculated as one minus normalized Shannon entropy. Fisher's exact test with Benjamini-Hochberg false discovery rate control was used to define clonal expansion, with two-tailed P<0.01. As stored in TCRdb, this immuneACCESS dataset retains in-frame rearrangements with V and J assigned. A fraction of the clones does not appear; measured against another copy, unresolved V genes explain less than half of the discrepancy, and the remainder lacks a known reason. V and J calls and clone size are given by that table; D and trimming were obtained from the DNA. The sample table shows 25,000 to 30,000 clones, and roughly 80% are seen once. Of the sample, 0.1% is held by the ten largest clones.

CDR1 and CDR2 were assigned from the germline V gene as SGHRS and YFSETQ. Trimming takes 6 bases from V and 7 bases from J, and the germline ends sit 14 bases apart. The CDR3 contains 13 residues, cysteine and phenylalanine counted. Only CDR3 DNA is held: 39 bases, read in frame from base 1. To note about this clone: This clone's antigen is unknown. Base qualities are missing; no much larger clone stands one base away.

The source of this sequence is a human donor in good health. Sequencing input: naive CD4+ T cells from blood. The cell subset or site tag for this specimen amounts to: CD45RA+ naive T cells. Rearrangement joined TRBV5-1 to TRBJ2-1; TRBD2 is possibly the D segment (6 matching bases). DNA sequence: TGCGCCAGCAACTACGGGGGTTCAAATGAGCAGTTCTTC. It specifies CASNYGGSNEQFF.